One and the same sample provided the 18 T cell receptor beta chains below, sequenced in a study of shared clonotypes between healthy human individuals. Terminally differentiated effector memory CD45RA+ cells were excluded from the naive CD8 cells, which were CD45RO-negative and positively selected for CCR7. Profiled with immunoSEQ multiplex PCR; TCRdb holds only in-frame clones, not every one. The sample lists approximately 1.9 million clones; around 95% were seen once. Sequencing used naive CD8+ T cells from PBMCs. These TCRs come from a man in his late teens or twenties in good health. Some clones in this sample may be carry-over from other donors' samples.

Worth noting for this clone: The identical CDR3 is also encoded by other nucleotide sequences in the sample. The CDR3 here is CASSSGLAGVEQYF. The CDR3 DNA is TGTGCCAGCAGTTCGGGACTAGCGGGAGTCGAGCAGTACTTC. V gene TRBV27 combines with J gene TRBJ2-7, with TRBD2 identical over 14 bases. The germline gives CDR1 MNHEY, CDR2 SMNVEV (reference sequence). The CDR3 is 14 amino acids. V gave up 4 bases and J gave up 6 bases; unmatched junction bases: 2.

This chain connects TRBV18 to TRBJ2-5, with 9 nucleotides matching TRBD2. This CDR3 region has 16 residues. J gave up 5 bases and V 3 bases, and 10 bases lay outside the gene matches. Germline V gives CDR1 KGHSH, CDR2 LQKENI. CDR3 nucleotide sequence: TGTGCCAGCTCACCTGCGGGGACTAGCATGGAGGAGACCCAGTACTTC. Translation: CASSPAGTSMEETQYF.

CDR3 in amino acids: CATSSIKNLTGYGANVLTF. The CDR3 bases are TGTGCCACCAGCAGTATTAAGAACTTAACAGGGTACGGGGCCAACGTCCTGACTTTC. The V gene is TRBV15, the J gene TRBJ2-6, with a tentative D call TRBD1 (6 bases). Germline CDR1 and CDR2: LNHNV and YYDKDF (reference sequence). CDR3 size: 19 residues. Trimming took 3 bases from V and 4 from J, leaving 22 bases between them.

The CDR3 reads CASSQEHVGQSPYNEQFF. As DNA, the CDR3 is TGTGCCAGCAGCCAAGAGCACGTGGGGCAGTCCCCCTACAATGAGCAGTTCTTC. The chain couples TRBV14 to TRBJ2-1; tentative D call: TRBD1 (5 bases). This CDR3 comprises 18 residues. The germline CDR1 and CDR2 sequences are SGHDN and FVKESK. V lost 0 bases and J 2 bases, leaving 17 bases between the germline ends.

The CDR3 nucleotides read TGTGCCAGCAACAAAGCGGGCCTTGTGAACACTGAAGCTTTCTTT. It yields the protein CASNKAGLVNTEAFF. V gene TRBV6-6 combines with J gene TRBJ1-1; D not certain. Trimming removed 7 bases from V and 0 bases from J, with 15 bases in between. CDR3 size: 15 residues. The germline V gene encodes CDR1 MNHNY and CDR2 SVGAGI (reference sequence).

The V call is TRBV11-3, the J call TRBJ2-7; TRBD1 is a possible D gene (6 bases). The CDR3 length is 12 residues. Trimming left V 6 bases short and J 5 bases short, with 11 bases between. Germline values: CDR1 SGHNT, CDR2 YENEEA. The CDR3 here is CASSRHRDEQYF. For the CDR3, the DNA is TGTGCCAGCAGTCGCCACAGGGACGAGCAGTACTTC.

Turning to this clone: This CDR3 is also generated by other DNA sequences in the sample. The CDR3 DNA reads as TGTGCCAGCAGCCCCTCGGGGAGGGCGCTATACGAGCAGTACTTC. Its translation is CASSPSGRALYEQYF. The chain has TRBV9 and TRBJ2-7; 7 nucleotides align to TRBD2. The trim removed 4 bases at V and 4 bases at J, leaving 11 bases unmatched. The CDR3 is 15 amino acids. Germline-derived CDR1 and CDR2 are SGDLS and YYNGEE.

This clone was seen a few times. This sample includes further DNA sequences coding for the same CDR3. V is TRBV9 and J is TRBJ2-7; D not resolved. This CDR3 has 12 amino acids. Germline CDR1 and CDR2: SGDLS and YYNGEE. V lost 3 bases to trimming and J lost 4 bases, with 8 bases between them. The CDR3 DNA is TGTGCCAGCAGCGCTGACGGATACGAGCAGTACTTC. Encoded protein: CASSADGYEQYF. The variable domain in full, with the rest retrieved from reference TRBV9 and TRBJ2-7, is DSGVTQTPKHLITATGQRVTLRCSPRSGDLSVYWYQQSLDQGLQFLIQYYNGEERAKGNILERFSAQQFPDLHSELNLSSLELGDSALYFCASSADGYEQYFGPGTRLTVT.

The J gene is TRBJ1-1, the V gene TRBV19; TRBD1 is a possible D gene (5 bases). Trimming pared 1 base from V and 6 bases from J, leaving 6 bases between. This CDR3 is built from 12 residues. Germline CDR1 and CDR2: LNHDA and SQIVND (reference sequence). The CDR3 DNA is TGTGCCAGTAGTATAGGACAGTCTGAAGCTTTCTTT. Its translation: CASSIGQSEAFF.

V gene TRBV27 combines with J gene TRBJ1-1; D unresolved. Germline values: CDR1 MNHEY, CDR2 SMNVEV (reference sequence). V lost 0 bases and J 7 bases, leaving 9 bases between the germline ends. This CDR3 comprises 13 residues. The CDR3 DNA is TGTGCCAGCAGTTTATCCCGGGCCGATGAAGCTTTCTTT. Amino acids: CASSLSRADEAFF.

The genes are TRBV19 and TRBJ2-7; D possibly corresponds to TRBD2 (6 bases). Looked up from germline, CDR1 is LNHDA and CDR2 is SQIVND (reference sequence). The CDR3 length is 15 residues. V lost 4 bases to trimming and J lost 0 bases, with 13 bases between them. CDR3 region: CASSSMGGPSYEQYF. The DNA for the CDR3 is TGTGCCAGTAGTAGCATGGGGGGTCCCTCCTACGAGCAGTACTTC. Complete variable domain (other parts from reference TRBV19 and TRBJ2-7): DGGITQSPKYLFRKEGQNVTLSCEQNLNHDAMYWYRQDPGQGLRLIYYSQIVNDFQKGDIAEGYSVSREKKESFPLTVTSAQKNPTAFYLCASSSMGGPSYEQYFGPGTRLTVT.

The V call is TRBV29-1, the J call TRBJ1-2; no clear D. Germline values: CDR1 SQVTM, CDR2 ANQGSEA. The V gene lost 4 bases and the J gene lost 3 bases, with 18 bases spanning the gap. The CDR3 has 15 residues. CDR3: CSVAGVEGSDYGYTF. As DNA, the CDR3 is TGCAGCGTTGCTGGTGTCGAGGGTTCGGACTATGGCTACACCTTC.

This clone was seen more than once but under ten times. This chain links TRBV25-1 with TRBJ1-1, with D maybe TRBD1 (6 bases). CDR3 size: 14 residues. Between the trimmed V and J ends, which lost 6 bases and 4 bases, there was a span of 15 bases. Germline-derived CDR1 and CDR2 are MGHDK and SYGVNS. The CDR3 DNA reads TGTGCCAGCAGCGAACAGGGTGAGAGCACTGAAGCTTTCTTT. Encoded protein: CASSEQGESTEAFF. Complete variable domain (other parts from reference TRBV25-1 and TRBJ1-1): EADIYQTPRYLVIGTGKKITLECSQTMGHDKMYWYQQDPGMELHLIHYSYGVNSTEKGDLSSESTVSRIRTEHFPLTLESARPSHTSQYLCASSEQGESTEAFFGQGTRLTVV.

This clone appeared a single time. The chain recombines TRBV7-8 with TRBJ2-6; D remains ambiguous. V was clipped by 10 bases and J by 0 bases, with 13 bases between them. Germline CDR1 SGHVS, CDR2 FQNEAQ. The CDR3 has 15 residues. CDR3 bases: TGTGCCACAGGATTGTACCGCTCTGGGGCCAACGTCCTGACTTTC. Its translation: CATGLYRSGANVLTF.

V and J are TRBV5-8 and TRBJ2-3; no clear D gene. CDR1 and CDR2 from the germline V gene are SGHTS and YDEGEE. V lost 0 bases to trimming and J lost 2 bases, with 10 bases between them. The CDR3 consists of 15 residues. The CDR3 protein is CASSLVHTYTDTQYF. In DNA, the CDR3 is TGTGCCAGCAGCTTGGTCCACACGTACACAGATACGCAGTATTTT.

The V and J genes are TRBV25-1 and TRBJ1-2; weak D call: TRBD1 (6 bases). The V end lost 4 bases, the J end lost 1 base, and 16 bases lay between the germline ends. This CDR3 has 16 amino acids. CDR1 is MGHDK and CDR2 is SYGVNS in the germline V gene. CDR3 region: CASSGQTGPDNYGYTF. CDR3 nucleotides: TGTGCCAGCAGTGGGCAGACAGGACCAGATAACTATGGCTACACCTTC.

This chain joins TRBV28 and TRBJ2-7, with D hard to call. CDR1 and CDR2 (germline): MDHEN, SYDVKM. V lost 2 bases and J 6 bases, leaving 8 bases between the germline ends. This CDR3 comprises 12 residues. The CDR3 is CASSLEGLEQYF. CDR3 nucleotide sequence: TGTGCCAGCAGTTTAGAAGGGCTCGAGCAGTACTTC.

The V gene is TRBV27, the J gene TRBJ2-7; either TRBD1 or TRBD2 may fit D (5 bases each). The germline V gene has CDR1 MNHEY and CDR2 SMNVEV (reference sequence). This CDR3 comprises 16 residues. V was clipped by 5 bases and J by 7 bases, with 24 bases between them. In DNA, the CDR3 is TGTGCCAGCAGTCCCAAGGACATCCACCCGAGGGGAGAGCAGTACTTC. Protein: CASSPKDIHPRGEQYF.